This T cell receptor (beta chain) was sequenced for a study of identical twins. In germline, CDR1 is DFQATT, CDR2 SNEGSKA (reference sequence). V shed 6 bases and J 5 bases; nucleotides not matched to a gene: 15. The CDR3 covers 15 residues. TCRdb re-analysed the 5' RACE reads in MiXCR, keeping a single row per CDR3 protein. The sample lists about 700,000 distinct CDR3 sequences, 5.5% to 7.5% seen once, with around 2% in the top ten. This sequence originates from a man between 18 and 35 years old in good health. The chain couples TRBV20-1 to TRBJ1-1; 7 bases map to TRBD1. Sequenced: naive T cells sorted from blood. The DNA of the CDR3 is TGCAGTGCCACGATGAGACAGGGTTTAGGGACTGAAGCTTTCTTT. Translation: CSATMRQGLGTEAFF.